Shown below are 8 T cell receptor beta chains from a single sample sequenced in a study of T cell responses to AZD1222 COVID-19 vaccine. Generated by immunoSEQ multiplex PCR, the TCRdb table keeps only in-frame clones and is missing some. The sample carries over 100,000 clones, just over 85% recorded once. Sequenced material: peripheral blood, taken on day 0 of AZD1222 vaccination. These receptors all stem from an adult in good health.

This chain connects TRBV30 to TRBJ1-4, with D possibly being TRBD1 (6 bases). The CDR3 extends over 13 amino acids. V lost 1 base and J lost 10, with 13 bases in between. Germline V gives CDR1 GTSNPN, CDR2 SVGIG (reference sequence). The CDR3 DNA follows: TGTGCCTGGAGTGAACAGGGAACGGGAAAACTGTTTTTT. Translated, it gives CAWSEQGTGKLFF.

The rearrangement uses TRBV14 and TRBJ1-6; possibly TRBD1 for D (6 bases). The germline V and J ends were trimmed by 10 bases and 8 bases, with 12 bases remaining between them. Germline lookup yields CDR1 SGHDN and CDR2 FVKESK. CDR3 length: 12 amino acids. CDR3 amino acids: CATGTGYSPLHF. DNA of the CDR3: TGTGCCACCGGAACAGGGTATTCACCCCTCCACTTT.

The CDR3 bases are TGTGCCAGCAGCCCCCTACAGGGGGCTTGGTACGAGCAGTACTTC. This translates into CASSPLQGAWYEQYF. The chain is built from TRBV27 and TRBJ2-7, with 9 positions matching TRBD1. Germline V gives CDR1 MNHEY, CDR2 SMNVEV (reference sequence). J gave up 4 bases and V 6 bases, and 10 bases lay outside the gene matches. The CDR3 is made up of 15 amino acids.

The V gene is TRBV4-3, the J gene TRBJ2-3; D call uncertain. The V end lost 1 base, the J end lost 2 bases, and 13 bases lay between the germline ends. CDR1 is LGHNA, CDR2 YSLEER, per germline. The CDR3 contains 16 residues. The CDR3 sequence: CASSQGNLPLTDTQYF. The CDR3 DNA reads TGCGCCAGCAGCCAAGGAAACCTCCCTCTCACAGATACGCAGTATTTT.

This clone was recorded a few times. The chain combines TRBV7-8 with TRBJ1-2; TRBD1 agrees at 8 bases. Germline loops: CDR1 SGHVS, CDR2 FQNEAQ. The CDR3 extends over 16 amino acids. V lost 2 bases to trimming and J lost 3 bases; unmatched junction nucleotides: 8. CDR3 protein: CASSLRSQGAHYGYTF. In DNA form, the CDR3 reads TGTGCCAGCAGCTTAAGGTCTCAGGGGGCTCACTATGGCTACACCTTC.

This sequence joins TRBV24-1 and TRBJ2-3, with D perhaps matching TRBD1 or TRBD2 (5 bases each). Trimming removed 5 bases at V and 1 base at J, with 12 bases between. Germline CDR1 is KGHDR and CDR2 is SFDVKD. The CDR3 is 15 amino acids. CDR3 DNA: TGTGCCACCAGTGTGAAGCGAGGGGGCACAGATACGCAGTATTTT. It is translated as CATSVKRGGTDTQYF.

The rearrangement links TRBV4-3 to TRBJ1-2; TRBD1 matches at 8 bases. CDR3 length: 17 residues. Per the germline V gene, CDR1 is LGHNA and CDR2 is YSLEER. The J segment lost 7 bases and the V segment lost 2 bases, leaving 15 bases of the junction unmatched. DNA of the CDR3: TGCGCCAGCAGCCAAAAGAGGGGCGTTGCAGGGGGCGGTGGCTACACCTTC. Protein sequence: CASSQKRGVAGGGGYTF.

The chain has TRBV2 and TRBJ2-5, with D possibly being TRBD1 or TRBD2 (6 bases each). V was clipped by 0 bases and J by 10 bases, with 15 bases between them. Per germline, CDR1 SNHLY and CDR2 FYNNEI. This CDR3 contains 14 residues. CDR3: CASSEALPGGGQYF. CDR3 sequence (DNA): TGTGCCAGCAGTGAAGCGCTTCCCGGGGGCGGCCAGTACTTC.